The clone carrying this T cell receptor (beta chain) was observed a single time. Patients from Seattle were sampled longitudinally, starting during active infection. This record belongs to a study of blood T cell repertoires in COVID-19. Study overall: The study drew acute and convalescent COVID-19 samples from the United States, Italy and Spain. PBMCs, B-cell-depleted T cells, or T cells were the source of the cDNA or gDNA that made up the material.

The CDR3 runs to 15 residues. Germline assignment: CDR1 SGHAT and CDR2 FQNNGV. Trimming took off 5 bases at V and 4 bases at J, with 17 bases between the two ends. Original processing methods: Nucleated cell counts were estimated from reference gene primer amplification. The repertoire was sequenced with immunoSEQ multiplex PCR; TCRdb's copy has only in-frame clones and lacks some. The V and J calls and clone size come from that table; D and trimming were worked out from the DNA. The sample has about 210,000 clones, about 81% seen once. V usage is TRBV11-2 and J usage is TRBJ2-5; no definite D call. The receptor's source is a woman aged 70-85 years with COVID-19, enrolled during active disease. The specimen was peripheral blood. Here the CDR3 DNA reads TGTGCCAGCAGCAAAGCCGTGGCCTCGGGAGAGACCCAGTACTTC. Residues: CASSKAVASGETQYF.